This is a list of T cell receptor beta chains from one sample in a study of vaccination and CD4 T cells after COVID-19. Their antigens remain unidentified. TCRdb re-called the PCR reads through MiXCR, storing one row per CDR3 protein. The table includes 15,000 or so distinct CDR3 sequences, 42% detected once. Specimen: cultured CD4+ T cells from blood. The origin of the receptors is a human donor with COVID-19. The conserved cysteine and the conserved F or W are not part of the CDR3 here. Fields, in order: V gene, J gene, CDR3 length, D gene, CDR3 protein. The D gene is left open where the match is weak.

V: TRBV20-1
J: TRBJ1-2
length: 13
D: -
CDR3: SALDPAGLFYGYT

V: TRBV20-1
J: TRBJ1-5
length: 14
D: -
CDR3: SASLRSRFSNQPQH

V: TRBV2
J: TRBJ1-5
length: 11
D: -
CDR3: ASSVEGNQPQH

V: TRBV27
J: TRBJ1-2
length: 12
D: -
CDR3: ASSRGGVNYGYT

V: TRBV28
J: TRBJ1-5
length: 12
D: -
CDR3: ASSLTKGRQPQH

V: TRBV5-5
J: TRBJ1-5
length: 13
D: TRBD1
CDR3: ASSRDDRENQPQH

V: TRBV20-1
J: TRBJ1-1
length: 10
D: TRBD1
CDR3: SARPDRGPAF

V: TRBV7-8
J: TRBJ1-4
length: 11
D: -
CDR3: ASSLGQLEKLF

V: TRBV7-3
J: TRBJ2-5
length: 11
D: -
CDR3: ASSLSGRETQY

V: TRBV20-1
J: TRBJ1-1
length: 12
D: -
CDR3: SAEAGTERIGAF

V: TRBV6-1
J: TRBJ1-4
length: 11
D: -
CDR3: ASSGRIYEKLF

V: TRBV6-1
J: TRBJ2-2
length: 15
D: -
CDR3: ASSEARPYEGTGELF

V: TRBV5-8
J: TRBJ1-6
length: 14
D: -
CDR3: ASSSEPGTYNSPPH

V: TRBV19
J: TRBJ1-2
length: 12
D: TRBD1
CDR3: ASTGQGTNYGYT

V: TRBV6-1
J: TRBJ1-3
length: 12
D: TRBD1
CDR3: ASSEAGTEYTIY

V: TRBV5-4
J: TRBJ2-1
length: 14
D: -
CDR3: ASSLGQGSSYNEQF

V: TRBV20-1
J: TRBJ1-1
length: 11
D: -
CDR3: SAQRGVNTEAF

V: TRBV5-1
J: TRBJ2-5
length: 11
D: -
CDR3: ASRTGDVETQY

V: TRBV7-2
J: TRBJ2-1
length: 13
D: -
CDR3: ASSLVKGVYNEQF

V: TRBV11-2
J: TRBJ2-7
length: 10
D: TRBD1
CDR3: AIRDRGDEQY

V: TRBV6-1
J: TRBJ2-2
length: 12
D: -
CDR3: ASRKGINTGELF

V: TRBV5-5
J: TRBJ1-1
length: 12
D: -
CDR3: ASSLSWGNTEAF

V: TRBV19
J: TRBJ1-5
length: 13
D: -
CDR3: ASSTDGGRGQPQH

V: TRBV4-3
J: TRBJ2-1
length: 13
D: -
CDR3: ASSQEGYSYNEQF

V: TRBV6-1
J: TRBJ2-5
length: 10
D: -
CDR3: ASSQNQETQY

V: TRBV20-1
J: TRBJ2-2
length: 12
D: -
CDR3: SAKTGRGTGELF

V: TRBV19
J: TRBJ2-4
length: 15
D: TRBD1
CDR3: ASRDPGQGSRGNIQY

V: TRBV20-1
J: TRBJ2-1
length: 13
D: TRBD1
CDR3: SARTGTSSYNEQF

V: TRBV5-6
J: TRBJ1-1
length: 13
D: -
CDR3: ASSLEDSMNTEAF

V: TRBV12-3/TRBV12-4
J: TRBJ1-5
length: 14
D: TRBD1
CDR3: ASRGGQVAGNQPQH

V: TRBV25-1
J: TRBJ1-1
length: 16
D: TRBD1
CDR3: ASSGSRHRGKRDTEAF

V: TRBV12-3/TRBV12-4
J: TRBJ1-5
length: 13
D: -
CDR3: ASSIQTGLGQPQH

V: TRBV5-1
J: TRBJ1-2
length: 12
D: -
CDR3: ASSPGGGLSGYT

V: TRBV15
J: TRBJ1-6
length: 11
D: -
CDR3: ATSRGSGSPLH

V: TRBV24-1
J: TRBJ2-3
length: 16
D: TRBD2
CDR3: ATSELGGGGAPPYTQY

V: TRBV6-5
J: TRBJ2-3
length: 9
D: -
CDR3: ASSLGDTQY